This T cell receptor beta chain was obtained from a study of cytomegalovirus exposure and HLA in healthy donors. This CDR3 comprises 15 residues. The J segment lost 7 bases and the V segment lost 6 bases, leaving 11 bases of the junction unmatched. The germline CDR1 and CDR2 sequences are SGHRS and YFSETQ. Vbeta (60) and Jbeta (13) primers were used in the PCR. Some clones are missing from TCRdb's copy, which holds only in-frame ones; the method was immunoSEQ multiplex PCR. The sample has roughly 160,000 clones; roughly 78% are singletons. The sample was PBMCs. The V and J genes are TRBV5-1 and TRBJ1-2; 11 positions agree with TRBD1. The receptor's source is a man aged 35-49 years in good health and CMV-seronegative. CDR3 nucleotide sequence: TGCGCCAGCAAGAGCGGACAGGGGGCGCCGAGTGGCTACACCTTC. This encodes CASKSGQGAPSGYTF.